Sequencing of this T cell receptor beta chain was carried out in a study of blood T cell repertoires in COVID-19. Study-wide context: Nucleic acid was either cDNA or gDNA, and it came from T cells, B-cell-depleted T cells, or PBMCs.

This table comes from immunoSEQ multiplex PCR, and its TCRdb copy is limited to in-frame clones, with some not included. The sample holds about 98,000 clones; roughly nine tenths are singletons and the top ten take more than 4.5%. The CDR3 length is 14 residues. The germline V gene has CDR1 MNHEY and CDR2 SVGAGI. With V trimmed by 0 bases and J by 7 bases, 3 bases remained unmatched. This chain links TRBV6-5 with TRBJ1-2, with 9 bases matching TRBD1. Sequenced material: peripheral blood. This sequence was found in a man in his 70s with acute or convalescent COVID-19. The CDR3 reads CASSYSGTGLGYTF. CDR3 nucleotides: TGTGCCAGCAGTTACTCCGGGACAGGGCTTGGCTACACCTTC.